This passage covers 21 T cell receptor beta chains from one sample sequenced in a study of T cell changes during pregnancy in multiple sclerosis (dated by TCRdb to the late 2010s). Library prep was done by the immunoSEQ multiplex PCR assay. The source is immuneACCESS, and TCRdb retained only in-frame sequences with V and J called. Part of the clones is not carried over; for the studies checked, unresolved V genes explain less than half of this, and the remainder is unexplained. This sample gives tens of thousands of clones in total; 92% of them show up just once. Of the sample, more than 0.7% is held by the ten largest clones. The material was CD4+ T cells from peripheral blood mononuclear cells, obtained in the third trimester of pregnancy. The source is a female donor with multiple sclerosis, enrolled in a pregnancy study.

The chain combines TRBV19 with TRBJ1-5; D is unclear. The ends were cut back, 6 bases at V and 9 bases at J, with 18 bases in the middle. The CDR3 has 14 residues. Germline lookup yields CDR1 LNHDA and CDR2 SQIVND (reference sequence). CDR3 residues: CASSPGGLWGPQHF. The CDR3 region has the DNA TGTGCCAGTAGCCCCGGAGGGCTCTGGGGGCCCCAGCATTTT.

This chain joins TRBV7-2 and TRBJ1-1; D possibly corresponds to TRBD1 (6 bases). Trimming took 7 bases from V and 6 from J, leaving 18 bases between them. The CDR3 runs to 14 residues. CDR1 is SGHTA and CDR2 is FQGNSA in the germline V gene. CDR3 in amino acids: CASTRRGGRAEAFF. The CDR3, as DNA: TGTGCCAGCACCCGGCGGGGGGGCCGGGCTGAAGCTTTCTTT.

The CDR3 DNA reads as TGTGCCAGCAGGGGTAGCGGGGCCGGGGAGCTGTTTTTT. Translated: CASRGSGAGELFF. This chain connects TRBV7-6 to TRBJ2-2, with 8 nucleotides matching TRBD2. J lost 6 bases, V lost 6 bases, and 3 bases had no gene match. This CDR3 has 13 amino acids. Germline loops: CDR1 SGHVS, CDR2 FNYEAQ.

The V gene is TRBV5-1, the J gene TRBJ1-2; 8 nucleotides align to TRBD1. Germline loops: CDR1 SGHRS, CDR2 YFSETQ. This CDR3 spans 14 amino acids. V lost 4 bases, J lost 3 bases, and 5 bases stayed unmatched. In nucleotides, the CDR3 is TGCGCCAGCAGCCACGGACAGGGAGACTATGGCTACACCTTC. Protein product: CASSHGQGDYGYTF. The full variable domain, with the rest looked up from reference TRBV5-1 and TRBJ1-2, is KAGVTQTPRYLIKTRGQQVTLSCSPISGHRSVSWYQQTPGQGLQFLFEYFSETQRNKGNFPGRFSGRQFSNSRSEMNVSTLELGDSALYLCASSHGQGDYGYTFGSGTRLTVV.

Notes on this clone: Relative to the germline gene, one junction end is altered; a read error may explain this. The V gene is TRBV18, the J gene TRBJ1-2; perhaps TRBD1 as D (6 bases). Germline-derived CDR1 and CDR2 are KGHSH and LQKENI. CDR3 length: 14 residues. The CDR3 DNA reads as TGTGCCAGCTCTCCACAGGGTATGGACTACGGCTACACCTTC. It specifies CASSPQGMDYGYTF. Based on the CDR3 plus reference TRBV18 and TRBJ1-2, the full variable domain is NAGVMQNPRHLVRRRGQEARLRCSPMKGHSHVYWYRQLPEEGLKFMVYLQKENIIDESGMPKERFSAEFPKEGPSILRIQQVVRGDSAAYFCASSPQGMDYGYTFGSGTRLTVV.

CDR3 DNA: TGCGCCAGCAGCCAAGATACACAGAGAAGTACCGAGCAGTACTTC. Amino acids: CASSQDTQRSTEQYF. V usage is TRBV4-3 and J usage is TRBJ2-7; D is undetermined. The V end was cut by 0 bases, the J end by 6 bases, with 15 bases between. The V gene's germline CDR1 is LGHNA and CDR2 YSLEER. The CDR3 is made up of 15 amino acids.

V is TRBV30 and J is TRBJ2-7; TRBD1 is a possible D gene (5 bases). This CDR3 region has 13 residues. CDR1 GTSNPN and CDR2 SVGIG come from the germline V gene (reference sequence). V was shortened by 1 base and J by 3 bases, with 10 bases between the two germline ends. CDR3 amino acids: CAWSEGADYEQYF. For the CDR3, the DNA is TGTGCCTGGAGTGAAGGGGCCGACTACGAGCAGTACTTC.

The V and J genes are TRBV5-1 and TRBJ2-3; TRBD2 might be the D (5 bases). Germline V gene lookup returns CDR1 SGHRS and CDR2 YFSETQ. This CDR3 comprises 16 residues. Trimming removed 0 bases at V and 1 base at J, with 12 bases between. Written as DNA, the CDR3 is TGCGCCAGCAGCTTGGCCGAGGGTGCTGGCACAGATACGCAGTATTTT. The encoded protein is CASSLAEGAGTDTQYF. Supplemented by reference TRBV5-1 and TRBJ2-3, the full variable domain reads KAGVTQTPRYLIKTRGQQVTLSCSPISGHRSVSWYQQTPGQGLQFLFEYFSETQRNKGNFPGRFSGRQFSNSRSEMNVSTLELGDSALYLCASSLAEGAGTDTQYFGPGTRLTVL.

The chain is built from TRBV5-6 and TRBJ2-7; 10 nucleotides line up with TRBD1. This CDR3 is built from 14 residues. CDR1 and CDR2 from the germline V gene are SGHDT and YYEEEE. The J segment lost 6 bases and the V segment lost 5 bases, leaving 8 bases of the junction unmatched. CDR3: CASSQTGTGVEQYF. CDR3 nucleotides: TGTGCCAGCAGTCAAACCGGGACAGGGGTCGAGCAGTACTTC.

This chain connects TRBV30 to TRBJ1-1; D may be TRBD1 (6 bases). Trimming removed 1 base at V and 5 bases at J, with 14 bases between. The CDR3 length is 14 residues. CDR1 GTSNPN and CDR2 SVGIG come from the germline V gene (reference sequence). CDR3 coding DNA: TGTGCCTGGAGTGCGGCGACAGGTGGTACTGAAGCTTTCTTT. It yields the protein CAWSAATGGTEAFF.

The chain carries TRBV13 and TRBJ2-3; tentative D call: TRBD2 (6 bases). The CDR3 sequence is 14 residues long. V dropped 2 bases and J dropped 2 bases, with 8 bases sitting between them. CDR1 is PRHDT, CDR2 FYEKMQ, per germline (reference sequence). The CDR3 nucleotides read TGTGCCAGCAGCTTACGGGGGTCCACAGATACGCAGTATTTT. It encodes CASSLRGSTDTQYF.

The chain uses TRBV7-2 and TRBJ2-7; D is possibly TRBD1 (6 bases). Germline CDR1 SGHTA, CDR2 FQGNSA. The CDR3 has 12 amino acids. V was cut by 6 bases and J by 7 bases, with 13 bases left in between. CDR3 region: CASRGTPVEQYF. The CDR3 DNA sequence: TGTGCCAGCAGGGGGACACCCGTGGAGCAGTACTTC.

This sequence joins TRBV5-4 and TRBJ1-1; no definite D call. Trimming stripped 4 bases from V and 3 bases from J, with 16 bases between. Germline values: CDR1 SGHNT, CDR2 YYREEE (reference sequence). CDR3 size: 15 residues. The CDR3 loop reads CASSARPPRDTEAFF. CDR3 in DNA: TGTGCCAGCAGCGCAAGACCGCCGCGGGACACTGAAGCTTTCTTT.

The chain couples TRBV7-2 to TRBJ1-2, with D perhaps TRBD1 (5 bases). CDR3 length: 14 residues. V lost 4 bases to trimming and J lost 4 bases, with 13 bases between them. Germline values: CDR1 SGHTA, CDR2 FQGNSA. Here the CDR3 reads CASSSGLQVYGYTF. The CDR3 nucleotides are TGTGCCAGCAGCTCGGGACTGCAAGTCTATGGCTACACCTTC. The variable domain in full, completed from reference TRBV7-2 and TRBJ1-2, reads GAGVSQSPSNKVTEKGKDVELRCDPISGHTALYWYRQSLGQGLEFLIYFQGNSAPDKSGLPSDRFSAERTGGSVSTLTIQRTQQEDSAVYLCASSSGLQVYGYTFGSGTRLTVV.

The chain joins TRBV7-2 to TRBJ1-6, with D maybe TRBD1 (5 bases). Germline lookup yields CDR1 SGHTA and CDR2 FQGNSA. Trimming took off 3 bases at V and 13 bases at J, with 13 bases between the two ends. The CDR3 is made up of 13 amino acids. CDR3 DNA sequence: TGTGCCAGCAGCTTCTCCCAGGGTGAGCCCCTCCACTTT. This codes for CASSFSQGEPLHF.

This clone was found a few times. The rearrangement uses TRBV18 and TRBJ1-1; D is unresolved. Between the trimmed V and J ends, which lost 0 bases and 7 bases, there was a span of 6 bases. Per germline, CDR1 KGHSH and CDR2 LQKENI. The CDR3 runs to 12 residues. This chain's CDR3 is CASSPPFSEAFF. For the CDR3, the DNA is TGTGCCAGCTCACCACCGTTTAGTGAAGCTTTCTTT. Full variable domain (remainder filled in from reference TRBV18 and TRBJ1-1): NAGVMQNPRHLVRRRGQEARLRCSPMKGHSHVYWYRQLPEEGLKFMVYLQKENIIDESGMPKERFSAEFPKEGPSILRIQQVVRGDSAAYFCASSPPFSEAFFGQGTRLTVV.

The CDR3 DNA reads as TGTGCCAGCAGCCAAGATTGGACAGGGAATCAGCCCCAGCATTTT. Its protein is CASSQDWTGNQPQHF. This chain connects TRBV4-2 to TRBJ1-5; 8 bases fit TRBD1. Germline CDR1 is LGHNA and CDR2 is YNFKEQ. Trimming took 0 bases from V and 4 from J; bases not matched to a gene: 2. The CDR3 sequence is 15 residues long.

In its sample, this clone was seen a few times. V is TRBV21-1 and J is TRBJ1-6. TRBV21-1 has pseudogene status. This CDR3 contains 15 residues. The CDR3 loop is CASSPGLFKASPLHF. The CDR3 coding sequence is TGTGCCAGCAGCCCGGGACTCTTCAAGGCTTCACCCCTCCACTTT.

The J gene is TRBJ1-2, the V gene TRBV6-5; D remains ambiguous. Germline assignment: CDR1 MNHEY and CDR2 SVGAGI. The CDR3 runs to 12 residues. Trimming stripped 8 bases from V and 7 bases from J, with 14 bases between. The CDR3: CASSNLGFGYTF. The DNA of the CDR3 is TGTGCCAGCTCTAACCTCGGGTTTGGCTACACCTTC.

This chain joins TRBV7-3 and TRBJ1-2; 9 nucleotides agree with TRBD1. There are 16 residues in the CDR3. V gave up 5 bases and J gave up 2 bases; unmatched junction bases: 9. Germline V gives CDR1 SGHTA, CDR2 FQGTGA. The CDR3 sequence is CASSQGGTGRNYGYTF. The CDR3 bases are TGTGCCAGCAGCCAAGGCGGGACAGGGCGGAACTATGGCTACACCTTC.

The chain employs TRBV2 and TRBJ2-3; 12 bases align to TRBD2. CDR1 is SNHLY and CDR2 is FYNNEI in the germline V gene. This CDR3 has 17 residues. J gave up 3 bases and V 3 bases, and 7 bases lay outside the gene matches. The CDR3 nucleotides read TGTGCCAGCAGTGAGGACCTTCTAGCGGGGGGGACAGATACGCAGTATTTT. It specifies CASSEDLLAGGTDTQYF.